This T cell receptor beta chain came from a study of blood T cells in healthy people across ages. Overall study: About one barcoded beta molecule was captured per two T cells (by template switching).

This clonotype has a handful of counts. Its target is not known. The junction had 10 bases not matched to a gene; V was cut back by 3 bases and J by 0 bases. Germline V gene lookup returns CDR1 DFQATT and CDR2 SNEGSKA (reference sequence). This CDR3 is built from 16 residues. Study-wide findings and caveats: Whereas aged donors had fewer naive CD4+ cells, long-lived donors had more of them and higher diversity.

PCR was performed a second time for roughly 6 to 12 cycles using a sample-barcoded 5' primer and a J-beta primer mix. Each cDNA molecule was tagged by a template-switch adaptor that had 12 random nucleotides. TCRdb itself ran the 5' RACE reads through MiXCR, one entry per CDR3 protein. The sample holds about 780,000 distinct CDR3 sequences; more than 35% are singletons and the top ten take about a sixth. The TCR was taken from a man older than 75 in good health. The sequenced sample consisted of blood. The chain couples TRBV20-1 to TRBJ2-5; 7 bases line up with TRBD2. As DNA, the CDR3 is TGCAGTGCTAGGGGGGGGAGCGGAAGGTACCAAGAGACCCAGTACTTC. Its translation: CSARGGSGRYQETQYF.